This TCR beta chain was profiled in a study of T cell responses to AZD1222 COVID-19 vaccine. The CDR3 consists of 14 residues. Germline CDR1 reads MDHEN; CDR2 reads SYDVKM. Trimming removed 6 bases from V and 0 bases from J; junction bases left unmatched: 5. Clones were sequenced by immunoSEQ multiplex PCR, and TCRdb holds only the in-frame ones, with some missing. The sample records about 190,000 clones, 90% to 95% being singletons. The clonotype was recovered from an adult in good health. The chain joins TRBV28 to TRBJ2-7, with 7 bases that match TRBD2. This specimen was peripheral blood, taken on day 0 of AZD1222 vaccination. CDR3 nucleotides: TGTGCCAGCAGCCTCGGGGGGTCCTCCTACGAGCAGTACTTC. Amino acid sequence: CASSLGGSSYEQYF.